This TCR beta chain was recovered during a study of vaccination and CD4 T cells after COVID-19. For the study at large: The study enrolled six male and four female convalescents, two of whom were Hispanic.

Time point meaning: late sampling 161 to 241 days after vaccination in a few convalescent patients. Treatment of the sample: roughly 10-day PBMC culture with coronavirus spike peptide pools or control peptides (ViraFEST assay). Sequence data for DNA of cultured CD4+ T cells were generated by the Oncomine TCR Beta short-read assay. TCRdb independently ran MiXCR on the PCR reads; one entry per CDR3 protein. The profile covers some 23,000 distinct CDR3 sequences, with approximately 41% appearing a single time and around 5% taken by the ten largest. To note about this clonotype: As yet, its antigen is unknown.

The clonotype comes from a human donor who had recovered from COVID-19. This material consisted of CD4+ T cells from blood, cultured in vitro, taken about 7 months after SARS-CoV-2 vaccination.

In nucleotides, the CDR3 is TGTGCCTCATTCAGGGGCGGGAGGGCCTGGGAGCAGTTCTTC. Protein product: CASFRGGRAWEQFF. This rearrangement joins TRBV28 to TRBJ2-1, with 9 bases fitting TRBD2. V gave up 11 bases and J gave up 10 bases; unmatched junction bases: 15. Germline CDR1 MDHEN, CDR2 SYDVKM. The CDR3 sequence is 14 residues long.